The rows below give T cell receptor beta chains drawn from one sample of a study of blood T cells in healthy people across ages. TCRdb reprocessed the 5' RACE reads via MiXCR and lists one record per CDR3 protein. The repertoire holds 550,000 to 600,000 distinct CDR3 sequences, with 40% to 50% as singletons. Input material: blood. The receptors here all came from a man older than 75 in good health. CDR3s include the opening cysteine and the closing phenylalanine or tryptophan. The D gene is left open where the match is weak. Expanded clones get a size class; other rows say once, few or many, or leave the size out.

>TRBJ2-2|TRBV5-1|.|.
TGCGCCAGCAGTTTGGACAGTACCACCGGGGAGCTGTTTTTT
CASSLDSTTGELFF
>TRBJ2-2|TRBV9|.|.
TGTGCCAGCAGCTCAGGGATCACCGGGGAGCTGTTTTTT
CASSSGITGELFF
>TRBJ2-1|TRBV20-1|TRBD2|.
TGCAGTGCTACTTTACTAGCGGGAGGCCATCGGAGCTCCTACAATGAGCAGTTCTTC
CSATLLAGGHRSSYNEQFF
>TRBJ2-7|TRBV20-1|.|.
TGCAGTGCTAGCCCCCAGGGTATAGGTTACGAGCAGTACTTC
CSASPQGIGYEQYF
>TRBJ1-4|TRBV12-3/TRBV12-4|.|.
TGTGCCAGCGGAGGGATGGCTAATGAAAAACTGTTTTTT
CASGGMANEKLFF
>TRBJ2-5|TRBV6-6|TRBD1|many
TGTGCCAGCAGTTACTACAGGGGGGTCAAAGAGACCCAGTACTTC
CASSYYRGVKETQYF
>TRBJ2-7|TRBV27|.|.
TGTGCCAGCAGTAAAATAGGGACGATAAGCTCCTACAATGAGCAGTACTTC
CASSKIGTISSYNEQYF
>TRBJ2-3|TRBV20-1|.|.
TGCAGTGCTAGTATCGCCCTTAGCACAGATACGCAGTATTTT
CSASIALSTDTQYF
>TRBJ2-3|TRBV7-9|.|few
TGTGCCAGCAGCTTAGAAAGGGCCTTACCGAGTCCGTATTTT
CASSLERALPSPYF
>TRBJ2-5|TRBV20-1|TRBD1|.
TGCAGTGCAAACGACAGGGGCAGAGAGACCCAGTACTTC
CSANDRGRETQYF
>TRBJ1-1|TRBV11-2|.|.
TGTGCCAGCAGCTTAGATCGGGCACCTAACACTGAAGCTTTCTTT
CASSLDRAPNTEAFF
>TRBJ2-7|TRBV5-1|.|few
TGCGCCAGCAGCTTGGATAGCCGGGCAACTTACGAGCAGTACTTC
CASSLDSRATYEQYF
>TRBJ1-1|TRBV5-1|TRBD1|.
TGCGCCAGCAGCTCGTTACAGGGGGAGGACACTGAAGCTTTCTTT
CASSSLQGEDTEAFF
>TRBJ2-3|TRBV7-2|.|.
TGTGCCAGCAGCTTTCTGCCGGGTAGACGTTCAGGGGATACGCAGTATTTT
CASSFLPGRRSGDTQYF
>TRBJ2-1|TRBV6-6|TRBD1|many
TGTGCCAGCAGCCCCGGACAGGGAAGGCCTTTGAATGAGCAGTTCTTC
CASSPGQGRPLNEQFF
>TRBJ2-6|TRBV7-3|.|.
TGTGCCAGCAGCGCCCAACTCTCTGGGGCCAACGTCCTGACTTTC
CASSAQLSGANVLTF
>TRBJ2-5|TRBV5-1|TRBD1|.
TGCGCCAGCAGCCCTGGAGGGGGACAGGGAAGAGAGACCCAGTACTTC
CASSPGGGQGRETQYF
>TRBJ2-5|TRBV28|.|few
TGTGCCAGCAGATCCACAGGGTTGGAGACCCAGTACTTC
CASRSTGLETQYF
>TRBJ2-2|TRBV7-8|TRBD1|few
TGTGCCAGCAGCCCCCGGACAGGGGACACCGGGGAGCTGTTTTTT
CASSPRTGDTGELFF
>TRBJ1-1|TRBV12-3/TRBV12-4|.|few
TGTGCCAGCAGTTCGCTCCGGGGCACTGAAGCTTTCTTT
CASSSLRGTEAFF
>TRBJ2-7|TRBV29-1|.|once
TGCAGCGTAAACCGGGGGCCTGAGGAGCAGTACTTC
CSVNRGPEEQYF
>TRBJ2-1|TRBV20-1|TRBD2|.
TGCAGTGCTAGACGTCTACTAGCGGGGGGGAAGAATGAGCAGTTCTTC
CSARRLLAGGKNEQFF
>TRBJ2-5|TRBV7-9|TRBD2|few
TGTGCCAGCAGCGTGGGACTAGCAGTAGAGACCCAGTACTTC
CASSVGLAVETQYF
>TRBJ2-1|TRBV6-6|.|many
TGTGCCAGCAGTTATAGCCGGTGGGACACGAGGAATGAGCAGTTCTTC
CASSYSRWDTRNEQFF
>TRBJ1-2|TRBV20-1|.|.
TGCAGTGCTAGATCAAGAGCATTCAGGATGGAGTATGGCTACACCTTC
CSARSRAFRMEYGYTF
>TRBJ2-7|TRBV3-1|.|.
TGTGCCAGCAGCCACGCGCTCCAGGCAGGGAGATGGGAGCAGTACTTC
CASSHALQAGRWEQYF
>TRBJ1-3|TRBV7-9|.|.
TGTGCCAGCAGCTTAGCGGGGGCGGGTTCTGGAAACACCATATATTTT
CASSLAGAGSGNTIYF
>TRBJ2-7|TRBV6-6|.|many
TGTGCCAGCAGCCCAGGGTTCCACGAGCAGTACTTC
CASSPGFHEQYF
>TRBJ1-1|TRBV29-1|TRBD1|.
TGCAGCGTTGGACAGGGCCGGGAAACTGAAGCTTTCTTT
CSVGQGRETEAFF
>TRBJ2-2|TRBV5-1|.|.
TGCGCCAGCAGCGAAGGACAGACGAACACCGGGGAGCTGTTTTTT
CASSEGQTNTGELFF
>TRBJ2-1|TRBV27|TRBD2|.
TGTGCCAGCAGTTTATCGAAAGCGGGAGGTCCTAACAATGAGCAGTTCTTC
CASSLSKAGGPNNEQFF
>TRBJ2-7|TRBV6-5|TRBD2|.
TGTGCCAGCCGAACCGGGACTAGCGGCTCCTACGAGCAGTACTTC
CASRTGTSGSYEQYF
>TRBJ2-5|TRBV5-1|TRBD2|.
TGCGCCAGCAGCTTGGACGGGGGGAGCCAAGAGACCCAGTACTTC
CASSLDGGSQETQYF
>TRBJ1-6|TRBV6-6|.|.
TGTGCCAGCACCACCACAGGGTTGAACTCACCCCTCCACTTT
CASTTTGLNSPLHF
>TRBJ2-1|TRBV6-5|TRBD2|few
TGTGCCAGCGGCCCGCTCGGGAGGAATGAGCAGTTCTTC
CASGPLGRNEQFF